This T cell receptor beta chain was observed in a study of regulatory T cells in long-lasting Graves disease. Broader study findings: Public clonotype sharing was higher in persistent than newly diagnosed patients.

Unmatched junction bases numbered 5, after V lost 2 bases and J lost 4 bases. In germline, CDR1 is MNHEY, CDR2 SVGAGI. The CDR3 sequence is 15 residues long. Arm-PCR of CDR3 regions and iRepertoire HTBI primers were the basis on which TCR beta libraries were built. A single record per CDR3 protein comes from TCRdb applying MiXCR to the multiplex PCR reads. Here the sample spans 400,000 to 500,000 distinct CDR3 sequences, less than 15% being singletons. For this clonotype: The antigen is unknown.

Specified time point: newly diagnosed GD, antithyroid drugs for less than 3 months. RNA from PBMCs was the source of the TCR library. The same sample was also used in a study of T cells in Graves' hyperthyroidism and ophthalmopathy. That report adds: The study used the HTBI primer set for a first-round RT-PCR of the TCR CDR3. Classification by a 13 V-J model distinguished ophthalmopathy from stable hyperthyroidism. The model anticipated ophthalmopathy a median approximately six months pre-onset.

The sample was peripheral blood mononuclear cells (PBMCs), taken at new diagnosis, from a patient treated with antithyroid drugs. This TCR was sampled from a woman aged 45-65 years with Graves disease. The chain has TRBV6-5 and TRBJ1-1, with 9 bases that match TRBD1. CDR3 region: CASSYMGQGSTEAFF. CDR3 DNA sequence: TGTGCCAGCAGTTACATGGGACAGGGAAGCACTGAAGCTTTCTTT.